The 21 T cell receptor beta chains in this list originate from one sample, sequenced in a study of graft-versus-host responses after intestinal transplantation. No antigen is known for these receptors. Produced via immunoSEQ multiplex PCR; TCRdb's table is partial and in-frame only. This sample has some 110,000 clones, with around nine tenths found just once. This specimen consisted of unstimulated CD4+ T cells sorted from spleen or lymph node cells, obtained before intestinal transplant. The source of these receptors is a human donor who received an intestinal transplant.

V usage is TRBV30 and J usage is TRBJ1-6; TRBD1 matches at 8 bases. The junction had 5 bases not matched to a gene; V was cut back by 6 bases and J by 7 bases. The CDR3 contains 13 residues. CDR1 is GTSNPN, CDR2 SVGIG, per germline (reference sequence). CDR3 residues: CACLGQVNSPLHF. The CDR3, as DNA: TGTGCCTGTTTGGGACAGGTGAATTCACCCCTCCACTTT. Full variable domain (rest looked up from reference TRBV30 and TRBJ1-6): SQTIHQWPATLVQPVGSPLSLECTVEGTSNPNLYWYRQAAGRGLQLLFYSVGIGQISSEVPQNLSASRPQDRQFILSSKKLLLSDSGFYLCACLGQVNSPLHFGNGTRLTVT.

The CDR3, as DNA: TGTGCCAGCTCCCAACAGGGTGGTGCTGGGGCCAACGTCCTGACTTTC. Translation: CASSQQGGAGANVLTF. The chain is built from TRBV18 and TRBJ2-6; perhaps TRBD1 as D (6 bases). CDR3 size: 16 residues. The V gene lost 6 bases and the J gene lost 2 bases, with 14 bases spanning the gap. Germline CDR1 is KGHSH and CDR2 is LQKENI.

The CDR3 DNA reads TGCGCCAGCAGCTGGGGCCCTAGCGGGCGGAACACAGATACGCAGTATTTT. It codes for CASSWGPSGRNTDTQYF. This chain joins TRBV5-1 and TRBJ2-3; 8 bases map to TRBD2. In germline, CDR1 is SGHRS, CDR2 YFSETQ. V lost 3 bases to trimming and J lost 2 bases; unmatched junction nucleotides: 11. CDR3 length: 17 residues.

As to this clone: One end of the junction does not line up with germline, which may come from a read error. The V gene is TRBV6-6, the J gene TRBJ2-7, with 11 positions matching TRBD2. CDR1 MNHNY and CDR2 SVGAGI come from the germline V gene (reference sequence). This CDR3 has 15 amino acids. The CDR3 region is CASSYSPGLADSLSF. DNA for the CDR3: TGTGCCAGCAGTTACTCGCCGGGACTAGCGGATTCTCTTTCCTTC.

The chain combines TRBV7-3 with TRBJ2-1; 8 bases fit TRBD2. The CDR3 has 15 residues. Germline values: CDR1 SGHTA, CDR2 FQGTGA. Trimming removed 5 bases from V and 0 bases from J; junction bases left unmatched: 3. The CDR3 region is CASSLLAASYNEQFF. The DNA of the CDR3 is TGTGCCAGCAGCCTACTAGCGGCCTCCTACAATGAGCAGTTCTTC.

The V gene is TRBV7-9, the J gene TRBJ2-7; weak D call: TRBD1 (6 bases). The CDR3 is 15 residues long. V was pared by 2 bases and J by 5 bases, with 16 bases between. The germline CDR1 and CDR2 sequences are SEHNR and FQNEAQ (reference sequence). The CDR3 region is CASSLLVGHRDEQYF. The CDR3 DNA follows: TGTGCCAGCAGCTTACTGGTTGGACACAGGGACGAGCAGTACTTC. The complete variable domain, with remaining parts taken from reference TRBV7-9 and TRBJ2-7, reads DTGVSQNPRHKITKRGQNVTFRCDPISEHNRLYWYRQTLGQGPEFLTYFQNEAQLEKSRLLSDRFSAERPKGSFSTLEIQRTEQGDSAMYLCASSLLVGHRDEQYFGPGTRLTVT.

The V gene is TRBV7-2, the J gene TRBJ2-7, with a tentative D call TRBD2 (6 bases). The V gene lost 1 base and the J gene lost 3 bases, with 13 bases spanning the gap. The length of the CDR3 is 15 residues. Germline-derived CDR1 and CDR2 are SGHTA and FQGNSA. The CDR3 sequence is CASSLVWGEGYEQYF. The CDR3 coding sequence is TGTGCCAGCAGCTTAGTTTGGGGGGAAGGCTACGAGCAGTACTTC.

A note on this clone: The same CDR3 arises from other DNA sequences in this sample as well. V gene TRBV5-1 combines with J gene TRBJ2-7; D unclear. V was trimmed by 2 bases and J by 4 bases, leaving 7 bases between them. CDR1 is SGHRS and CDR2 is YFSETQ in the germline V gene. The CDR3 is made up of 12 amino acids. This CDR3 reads CASSLTGYEQYF. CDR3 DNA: TGCGCCAGCAGCTTAACCGGGTACGAGCAGTACTTC. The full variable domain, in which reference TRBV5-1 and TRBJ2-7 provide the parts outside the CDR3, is KAGVTQTPRYLIKTRGQQVTLSCSPISGHRSVSWYQQTPGQGLQFLFEYFSETQRNKGNFPGRFSGRQFSNSRSEMNVSTLELGDSALYLCASSLTGYEQYFGPGTRLTVT.

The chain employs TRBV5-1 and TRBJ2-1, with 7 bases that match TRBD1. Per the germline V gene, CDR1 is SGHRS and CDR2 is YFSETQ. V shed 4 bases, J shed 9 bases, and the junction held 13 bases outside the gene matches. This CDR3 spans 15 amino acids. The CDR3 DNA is TGCGCCAGCAGCCGGGGACAGAACTACGGTGCTGAGCAGTTCTTC. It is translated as CASSRGQNYGAEQFF.

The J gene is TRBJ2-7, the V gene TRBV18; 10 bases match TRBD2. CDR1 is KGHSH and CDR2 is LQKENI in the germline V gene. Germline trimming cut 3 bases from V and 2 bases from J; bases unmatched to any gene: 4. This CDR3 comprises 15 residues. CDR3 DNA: TGTGCCAGCTCACCCCAAAGCGGGGGGGCCTACGAGCAGTACTTC. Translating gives CASSPQSGGAYEQYF.

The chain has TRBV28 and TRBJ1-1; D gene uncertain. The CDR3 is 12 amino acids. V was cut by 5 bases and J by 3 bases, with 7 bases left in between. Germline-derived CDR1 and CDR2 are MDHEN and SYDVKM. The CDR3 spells CASSTLYTEAFF. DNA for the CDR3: TGTGCCAGCAGTACTCTCTACACTGAAGCTTTCTTT. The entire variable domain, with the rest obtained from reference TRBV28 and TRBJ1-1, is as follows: DVKVTQSSRYLVKRTGEKVFLECVQDMDHENMFWYRQDPGLGLRLIYFSYDVKMKEKGDIPEGYSVSREKKERFSLILESASTNQTSMYLCASSTLYTEAFFGQGTRLTVV.

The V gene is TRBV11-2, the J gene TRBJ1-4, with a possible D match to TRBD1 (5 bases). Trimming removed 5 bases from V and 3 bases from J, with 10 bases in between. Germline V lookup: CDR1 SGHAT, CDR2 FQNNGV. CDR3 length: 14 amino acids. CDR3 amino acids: CASSKGWANEKLFF. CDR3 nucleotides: TGTGCCAGCAGCAAGGGGTGGGCTAATGAAAAACTGTTTTTT.

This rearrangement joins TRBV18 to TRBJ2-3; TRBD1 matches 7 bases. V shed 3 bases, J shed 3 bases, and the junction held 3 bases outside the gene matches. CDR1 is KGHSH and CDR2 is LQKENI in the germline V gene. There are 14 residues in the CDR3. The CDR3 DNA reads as TGTGCCAGCTCACCGGGACAGATTACAGATACGCAGTATTTT. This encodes CASSPGQITDTQYF.

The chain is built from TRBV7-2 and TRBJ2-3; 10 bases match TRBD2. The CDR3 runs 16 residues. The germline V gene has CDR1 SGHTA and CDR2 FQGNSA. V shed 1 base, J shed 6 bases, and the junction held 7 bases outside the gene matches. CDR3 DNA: TGTGCCAGCAGCTTAGAGCTAGCGGGAGTAGGGGATACGCAGTATTTT. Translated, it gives CASSLELAGVGDTQYF.

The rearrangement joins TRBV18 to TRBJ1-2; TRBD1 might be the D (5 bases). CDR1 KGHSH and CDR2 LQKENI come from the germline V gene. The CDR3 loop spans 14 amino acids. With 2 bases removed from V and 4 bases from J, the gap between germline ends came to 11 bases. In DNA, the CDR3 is TGTGCCAGCTCACCAAGCAGGGCAACCTATGGCTACACCTTC. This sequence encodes CASSPSRATYGYTF.

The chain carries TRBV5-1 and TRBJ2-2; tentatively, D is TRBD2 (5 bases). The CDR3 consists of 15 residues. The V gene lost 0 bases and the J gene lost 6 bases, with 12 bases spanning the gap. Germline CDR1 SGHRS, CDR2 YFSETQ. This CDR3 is CASSLAGNGAGELFF. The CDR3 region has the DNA TGCGCCAGCAGCTTGGCCGGGAATGGCGCCGGGGAGCTGTTTTTT.

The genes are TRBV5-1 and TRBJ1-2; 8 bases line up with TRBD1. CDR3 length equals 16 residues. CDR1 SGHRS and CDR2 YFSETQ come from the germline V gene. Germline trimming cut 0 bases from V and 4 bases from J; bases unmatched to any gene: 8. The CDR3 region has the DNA TGCGCCAGCAGCTTGGTTGGACAGGGTTTTGCCTATGGCTACACCTTC. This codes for CASSLVGQGFAYGYTF. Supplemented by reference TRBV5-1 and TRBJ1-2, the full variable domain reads KAGVTQTPRYLIKTRGQQVTLSCSPISGHRSVSWYQQTPGQGLQFLFEYFSETQRNKGNFPGRFSGRQFSNSRSEMNVSTLELGDSALYLCASSLVGQGFAYGYTFGSGTRLTVV.

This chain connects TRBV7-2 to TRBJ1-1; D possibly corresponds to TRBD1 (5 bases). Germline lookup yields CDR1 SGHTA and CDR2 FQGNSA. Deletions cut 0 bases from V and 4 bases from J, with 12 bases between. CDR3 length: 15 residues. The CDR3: CASSLAATASTEAFF. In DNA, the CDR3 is TGTGCCAGCAGCTTAGCGGCGACAGCGAGCACTGAAGCTTTCTTT.

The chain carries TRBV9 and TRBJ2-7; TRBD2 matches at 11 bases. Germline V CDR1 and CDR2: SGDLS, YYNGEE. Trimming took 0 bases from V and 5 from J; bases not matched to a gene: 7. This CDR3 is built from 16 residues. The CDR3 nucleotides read TGTGCCAGCAGCGTAGGGGTAGCGGGAGGGCCCCACGAGCAGTACTTC. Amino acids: CASSVGVAGGPHEQYF.

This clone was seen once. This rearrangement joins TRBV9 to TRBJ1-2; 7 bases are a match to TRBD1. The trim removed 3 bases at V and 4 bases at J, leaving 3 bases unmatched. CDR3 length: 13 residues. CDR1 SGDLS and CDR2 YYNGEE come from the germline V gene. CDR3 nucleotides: TGTGCCAGCAGCGCGGACAGGTCCTATGGCTACACCTTC. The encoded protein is CASSADRSYGYTF. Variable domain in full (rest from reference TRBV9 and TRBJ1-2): DSGVTQTPKHLITATGQRVTLRCSPRSGDLSVYWYQQSLDQGLQFLIQYYNGEERAKGNILERFSAQQFPDLHSELNLSSLELGDSALYFCASSADRSYGYTFGSGTRLTVV.

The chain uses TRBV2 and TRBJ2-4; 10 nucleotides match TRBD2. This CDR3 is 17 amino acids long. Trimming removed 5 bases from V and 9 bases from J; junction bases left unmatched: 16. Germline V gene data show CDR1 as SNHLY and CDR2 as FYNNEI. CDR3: CASSPGGTSGNGGIQYF. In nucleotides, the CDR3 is TGTGCCAGCAGTCCGGGGGGAACTAGCGGGAATGGGGGCATTCAGTACTTC.